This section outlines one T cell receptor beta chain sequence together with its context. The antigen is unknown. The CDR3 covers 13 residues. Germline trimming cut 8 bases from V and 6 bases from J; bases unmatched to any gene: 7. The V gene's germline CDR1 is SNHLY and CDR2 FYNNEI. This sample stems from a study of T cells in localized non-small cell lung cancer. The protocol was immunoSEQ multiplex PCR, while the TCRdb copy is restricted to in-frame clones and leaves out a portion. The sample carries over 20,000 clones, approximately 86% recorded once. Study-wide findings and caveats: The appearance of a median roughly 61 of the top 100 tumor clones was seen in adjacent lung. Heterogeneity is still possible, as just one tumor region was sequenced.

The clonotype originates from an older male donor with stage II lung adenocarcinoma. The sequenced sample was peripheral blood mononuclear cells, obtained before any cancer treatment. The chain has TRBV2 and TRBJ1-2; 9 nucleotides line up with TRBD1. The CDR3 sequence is CASVGTGSNGYTF. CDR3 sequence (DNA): TGTGCCAGCGTCGGGACAGGGTCGAATGGCTACACCTTC.